The T cell receptor beta chain under discussion was sequenced for a study of CD8+CD57+ T cells in acquired aplastic anemia (dated by TCRdb to about 2018). About the full investigation: On average, sorted CD4+ and CD8+ cells yielded about 3 ug of extracted DNA, with a range of about 0.19 to 30 ug. CD8+CD57+ expansion was defined as frequency above the mean frequency observed in healthy subjects. The paper's findings and limits, for the study overall: Patients and healthy controls showed no significant difference in CD8+ Simpson's diversity (P=0.060). Fewer than 30 CD8+ CDR3 sequences were found in both patients and controls but appeared to be highly expressed in patients and within the immunodominant clones of the patients.

Flow cytometry had shown CD8+CD57+ cell expansion in the patients selected for sequencing. Severe acquired aplastic anemia was diagnosed in all patients according to International Study of Aplastic Anemia and Agranulocytosis and Camitta criteria. No patient had received any therapy when blood was sampled. In the study, sorted CD4+ and CD8+ blood T cells from patients with severe aplastic anemia and from healthy subjects underwent deep sequencing of TCR repertoires. Patients were enrolled in the USA under clinicaltrials.gov protocols 00001620, 01623167, 00001397, 00071045, 00081523 and 00961064. Ficoll-Paque density gradient centrifugation was used to isolate peripheral blood mononuclear cells. CD4+ and CD8+ T cells were sorted by FACS or magnetic beads before DNA extraction. Profiling of TCR beta VDJ combinations and CDR3 sequences used genomic DNA as the template. An Illumina HiSeq 2000 was the platform used for TCR repertoire sequencing. The original methods were these. Repertoire assessment relied on Simpson's diversity index, CDR3 size and DJ length profiles, and TRBV/TRBJ rearrangement plots. The most abundant DNA sequence in the deep sequencing data was taken as the immunodominant clone. CDR3 amino acid sequences were screened for sharing across subjects and compared with published repertoires and the VDJdb database. TCRdb took the public reads, trimmed them with fastp at Q25, ran MiXCR for clone calling and kept in-frame beta chains. CDR3 protein duplicates are merged, each entry listing the most common genes and DNA. Here the V and J calls rest on TCRdb's processing, not on the authors' analysis. This sample lists 250,000 to 350,000 distinct CDR3 sequences; roughly 61% were detected once. The biggest ten clones account for 1% to 1.5% of the sample.

Looking up the germline V gene yields CDR1 KGHDR and CDR2 SFDVKD. V lost 5 bases and J lost 0 bases; the stretch between them is 8 bases long. From the cysteine through the phenylalanine, the CDR3 covers 14 amino acids. The read is trimmed to its CDR3 DNA, 42 bases read in frame from base 1. Of note for this clonotype: Its cognate antigen has yet to be identified. Per-base quality was not reported, and no clone a single base away is much larger than it.

This chain is built from TRBV24-1 and TRBJ2-3; there is no confident call for the D gene. Sequences were obtained from sorted CD4+, CD8+, or CD8+CD57+ T cells (not recorded which) from PBMCs. The sequence was collected from a human donor with aplastic anemia. The DNA is TGTGCCACCAGTGGCCGAGGTAGCACAGATACGCAGTATTTT. The resulting protein is CATSGRGSTDTQYF.